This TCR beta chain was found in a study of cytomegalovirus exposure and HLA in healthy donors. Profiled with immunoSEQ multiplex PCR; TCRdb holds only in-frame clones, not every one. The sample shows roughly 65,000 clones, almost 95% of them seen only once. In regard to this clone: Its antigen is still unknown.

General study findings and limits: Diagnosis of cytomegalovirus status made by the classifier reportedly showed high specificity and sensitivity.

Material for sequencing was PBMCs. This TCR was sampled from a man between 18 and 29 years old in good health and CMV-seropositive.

DNA for the CDR3: TGTGCCAGTAGTATAGGCCCGACACGGAACACTGAAGCTTTCTTT. As protein: CASSIGPTRNTEAFF. This chain links TRBV19 with TRBJ1-1; D uncertain. The CDR3 runs 15 residues. Looked up from germline, CDR1 is LNHDA and CDR2 is SQIVND (reference sequence). The V end lost 1 base, the J end lost 1 base, and 10 bases lay between the germline ends.